The 23 T cell receptor beta chains reported below all come from one sample, sequenced in a study of blood T cell repertoires in COVID-19. Some clones are missing from TCRdb's copy, which holds only in-frame ones; the method was immunoSEQ multiplex PCR. In the table there are 180,000 or so clones, roughly four fifths of which are singletons. The source material was PBMCs or T cells enriched from blood (not recorded which). The receptors were sampled from a man aged 40-49 years who had recovered from COVID-19.

This clone was seen just once. The V gene is TRBV7-9, the J gene TRBJ1-1; TRBD1 might be the D (5 bases). The CDR3 loop spans 15 amino acids. The V gene's germline CDR1 is SEHNR and CDR2 FQNEAQ (reference sequence). Trimming removed 4 bases at V and 5 bases at J, with 17 bases between. In DNA form, the CDR3 reads TGTGCCAGCAGCTACTACAGGAATCCCGAAACTGAAGCTTTCTTT. It is translated as CASSYYRNPETEAFF.

The table lists this clone with a few counts. The rearrangement uses TRBV5-1 and TRBJ1-2, with a weak D call TRBD1 (5 bases). V shed 4 bases and J shed 8 bases, with 18 bases lying between them. The CDR3 consists of 14 residues. Germline V gene data show CDR1 as SGHRS and CDR2 as YFSETQ. Here the CDR3 reads CASSPDRWGRGYTF. The CDR3 coding sequence is TGCGCCAGCAGCCCGGACCGCTGGGGGAGGGGCTACACCTTC.

The chain has TRBV7-8 and TRBJ2-2; D is unresolved. Trimming cost V 0 bases and J 6 bases, with 8 bases left between them. Germline CDR1 is SGHVS and CDR2 is FQNEAQ. The CDR3 loop spans 14 amino acids. CDR3 region: CASSLAPVPGELFF. The CDR3 nucleotides read TGTGCCAGCAGCTTAGCGCCAGTGCCCGGGGAGCTGTTTTTT.

This chain uses TRBV30 with TRBJ1-1, with D possibly TRBD1 on 6 matching bases. CDR1 GTSNPN and CDR2 SVGIG come from the germline V gene (reference sequence). V was trimmed by 5 bases and J by 10 bases, leaving 14 bases between them. CDR3 length equals 11 residues. CDR3 loop: CAWQTGSLAFF. CDR3 DNA sequence: TGTGCCTGGCAAACAGGGAGCCTAGCTTTCTTT.

This rearrangement joins TRBV28 to TRBJ1-4; 11 nucleotides line up with TRBD1. The germline CDR1 and CDR2 sequences are MDHEN and SYDVKM. V lost 5 bases to trimming and J lost 5 bases; unmatched junction nucleotides: 7. The CDR3 consists of 16 residues. In DNA, the CDR3 is TGTGCCAGCAGTAGGACAGGGGGCGTTTGGAATGAAAAACTGTTTTTT. Its translation is CASSRTGGVWNEKLFF.

This clone was detected only once. The chain is built from TRBV4-2 and TRBJ1-4; D is possibly TRBD1 (6 bases). Germline assignment: CDR1 LGHNA and CDR2 YNFKEQ. V gave up 1 base and J gave up 5 bases, with 11 bases separating them. CDR3 length: 15 amino acids. CDR3 amino acids: CASSQVGTSNEKLFF. CDR3 DNA sequence: TGTGCCAGCAGCCAAGTAGGGACAAGCAATGAAAAACTGTTTTTT.

This chain uses TRBV15 with TRBJ1-2, with 7 bases lining up with TRBD1. The CDR3 runs to 18 residues. Germline trimming cut 3 bases from V and 7 bases from J; bases unmatched to any gene: 20. CDR1 is LNHNV and CDR2 is YYDKDF in the germline V gene (reference sequence). CDR3 region: CATSSDVTTTGYRIGYTF. CDR3 in DNA: TGTGCCACCAGCAGCGACGTTACAACGACAGGGTACCGTATTGGCTACACCTTC.

The rearrangement joins TRBV7-9 to TRBJ2-1; TRBD1 matches at 8 bases. Germline trimming cut 5 bases from V and 5 bases from J; bases unmatched to any gene: 5. The CDR3 consists of 14 residues. Germline CDR1 and CDR2: SEHNR and FQNEAQ (reference sequence). CDR3 protein: CASSPKDRDNEQFF. In nucleotides, the CDR3 is TGTGCCAGCAGCCCAAAGGACAGGGACAATGAGCAGTTCTTC.

The chain carries TRBV5-6 and TRBJ2-7; 8 nucleotides match TRBD1. Per the germline V gene, CDR1 is SGHDT and CDR2 is YYEEEE. V shed 4 bases, J shed 2 bases, and the junction held 2 bases outside the gene matches. The CDR3 spans 13 residues. CDR3 in DNA: TGTGCCAGCAGCCTACAGGGGGCCTACGAGCAGTACTTC. Encoded protein: CASSLQGAYEQYF.

The rearrangement uses TRBV15 and TRBJ1-4, with TRBD1 as a possible D gene (5 bases). The CDR3 is 15 residues long. V lost 7 bases and J 0 bases, leaving 12 bases between the germline ends. CDR1 and CDR2 from the germline V gene are LNHNV and YYDKDF (reference sequence). CDR3 amino acids: CATTETAATNEKLFF. The DNA for the CDR3 is TGTGCCACCACGGAGACAGCTGCAACTAATGAAAAACTGTTTTTT.

The rearrangement links TRBV4-1 to TRBJ2-3; 7 positions agree with TRBD1. The CDR3 spans 14 residues. In germline, CDR1 is MGHRA, CDR2 YSYEKL. Trimming cost V 4 bases and J 11 bases; bases outside gene matches: 12. CDR3 protein: CASSPERSTGLQYF. Written as DNA, the CDR3 is TGCGCCAGCAGCCCTGAGCGATCGACAGGGTTGCAGTATTTT.

This clone has only one observation. The chain carries TRBV9 and TRBJ1-1; TRBD1 matches 8 bases. The CDR3 runs to 18 residues. Per the germline V gene, CDR1 is SGDLS and CDR2 is YYNGEE. Trimming took 0 bases from V and 1 from J; bases not matched to a gene: 11. The CDR3 reads CASSVGGQAPRGNTEAFF. For the CDR3, the DNA is TGTGCCAGCAGCGTAGGGGGACAGGCGCCCCGAGGGAACACTGAAGCTTTCTTT.

The rearrangement joins TRBV7-9 to TRBJ1-6, with a tentative D call TRBD1 (5 bases). The CDR3 length is 16 residues. The germline CDR1 and CDR2 sequences are SEHNR and FQNEAQ (reference sequence). Trimming removed 5 bases at V and 9 bases at J, with 20 bases between. This CDR3 is CASSRSYDSMISPLHF. As DNA, the CDR3 is TGTGCCAGCAGCCGCTCCTACGACAGTATGATTTCACCCCTCCACTTT. Full variable domain (rest looked up from reference TRBV7-9 and TRBJ1-6): DTGVSQNPRHKITKRGQNVTFRCDPISEHNRLYWYRQTLGQGPEFLTYFQNEAQLEKSRLLSDRFSAERPKGSFSTLEIQRTEQGDSAMYLCASSRSYDSMISPLHFGNGTRLTVT.

The chain couples TRBV5-1 to TRBJ2-1, with 7 bases that match TRBD1. This CDR3 has 16 residues. Germline CDR1 is SGHRS and CDR2 is YFSETQ. The V gene end was trimmed by 3 bases and the J gene end by 4 bases; junction bases not matched to a gene: 10. CDR3: CASSSSGGASYNEQFF. The DNA for the CDR3 is TGCGCCAGCAGCTCATCAGGGGGAGCCTCTTACAATGAGCAGTTCTTC.

This chain joins TRBV4-3 and TRBJ2-2; D ambiguous. The CDR3 consists of 15 residues. Germline V gives CDR1 LGHNA, CDR2 YSLEER. V was trimmed by 8 bases and J by 7 bases, leaving 20 bases between them. The DNA for the CDR3 is TGCGCCAGCGCCAAACAAAACAGTGGGTTCGGGGAGCTGTTTTTT. This gives the protein CASAKQNSGFGELFF.

This clone occurred once. This rearrangement joins TRBV4-1 to TRBJ2-7; D unresolved. Germline CDR1 reads MGHRA; CDR2 reads YSYEKL. The CDR3 length is 15 residues. V dropped 3 bases and J dropped 0 bases, with 12 bases sitting between them. In nucleotides, the CDR3 is TGCGCCAGCAGCCAGCTTTTAGTGCGCTCCTACGAGCAGTACTTC. Protein sequence: CASSQLLVRSYEQYF.

The rearrangement uses TRBV20-1 and TRBJ2-5; D is perhaps TRBD1 (5 bases). The CDR3 runs to 15 residues. The V end was cut by 3 bases, the J end by 4 bases, with 18 bases between. CDR1 and CDR2 (germline): DFQATT, SNEGSKA (reference sequence). CDR3: CSASRQGGPGETQYF. The CDR3, as DNA: TGCAGTGCTAGTCGGCAGGGTGGGCCCGGAGAGACCCAGTACTTC.

The CDR3 DNA reads TGTGCCAGCAGCTTTGCAGGGGTCGGCACTGAAGCTTTCTTT. Residues: CASSFAGVGTEAFF. The chain recombines TRBV5-4 with TRBJ1-1, with D perhaps matching TRBD1 (6 bases). Germline V gene lookup returns CDR1 SGHNT and CDR2 YYREEE (reference sequence). The V and J ends lost 2 bases and 4 bases respectively, with 12 bases between them. The CDR3 sequence is 14 residues long. The whole variable domain, remainder taken from reference TRBV5-4 and TRBJ1-1, is ETGVTQSPTHLIKTRGQQVTLRCSSQSGHNTVSWYQQALGQGPQFIFQYYREEENGRGNFPPRFSGLQFPNYSSELNVNALELDDSALYLCASSFAGVGTEAFFGQGTRLTVV.

The genes are TRBV6-5 and TRBJ1-4; 8 bases agree with TRBD1. The CDR3 has 14 amino acids. V dropped 7 bases and J dropped 8; count of bases not matched to a gene: 9. Germline V CDR1 and CDR2: MNHEY, SVGAGI. The CDR3 loop is CASNNQGAGEKLFF. The CDR3, as DNA: TGTGCCAGCAACAATCAGGGGGCAGGGGAAAAACTGTTTTTT.

This chain connects TRBV9 to TRBJ1-2; 7 bases fit TRBD1. The length of the CDR3 is 13 residues. With 0 bases clipped from V and 8 bases from J, the junction kept 4 bases outside the gene matches. Germline lookup yields CDR1 SGDLS and CDR2 YYNGEE. The CDR3 nucleotides read TGTGCCAGCAGCGTAGAGGCAGGGGGGGGCTACACCTTC. Its protein product is CASSVEAGGGYTF.

This clone was detected only a few times. The gene calls are TRBV19 and TRBJ1-3; tentatively, D is TRBD1 (6 bases). Germline CDR1 and CDR2: LNHDA and SQIVND (reference sequence). The CDR3 loop spans 14 amino acids. Trimming left V 9 bases short and J 0 bases short, with 12 bases between. The CDR3 reads CASQGLNSGNTIYF. The CDR3 nucleotides are TGTGCCAGCCAGGGGCTGAACTCTGGAAACACCATATATTTT.

V is TRBV7-9 and J is TRBJ1-6; 9 positions agree with TRBD1. The CDR3 is 15 amino acids. Germline loops: CDR1 SEHNR, CDR2 FQNEAQ (reference sequence). Germline trimming cut 4 bases from V and 7 bases from J; bases unmatched to any gene: 5. In DNA, the CDR3 is TGTGCCAGCAGCTCTCCGGGACAGGGAAATTCACCCCTCCACTTT. Protein product: CASSSPGQGNSPLHF.

V is TRBV11-2 and J is TRBJ1-6, with a possible D match to TRBD1 (6 bases). This CDR3 has 13 amino acids. V was shortened by 8 bases and J by 7 bases, with 12 bases between the two germline ends. Germline V gene lookup returns CDR1 SGHAT and CDR2 FQNNGV. This CDR3 reads CASRGTQNSPLHF. The CDR3 DNA reads as TGTGCCAGCCGTGGGACACAGAATTCACCCCTCCACTTT.